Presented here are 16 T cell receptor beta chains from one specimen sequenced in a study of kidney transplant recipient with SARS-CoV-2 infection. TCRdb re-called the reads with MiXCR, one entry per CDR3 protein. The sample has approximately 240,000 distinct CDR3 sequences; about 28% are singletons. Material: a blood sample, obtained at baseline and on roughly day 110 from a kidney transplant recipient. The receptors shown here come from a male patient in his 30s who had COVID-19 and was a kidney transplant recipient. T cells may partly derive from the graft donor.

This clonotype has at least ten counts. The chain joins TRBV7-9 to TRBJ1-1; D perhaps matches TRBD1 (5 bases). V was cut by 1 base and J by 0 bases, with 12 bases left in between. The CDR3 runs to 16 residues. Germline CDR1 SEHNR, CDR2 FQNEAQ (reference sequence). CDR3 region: CASSLGAGSMNTEAFF. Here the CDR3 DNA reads TGTGCCAGCAGCTTAGGGGCAGGGTCCATGAACACTGAAGCTTTCTTT.

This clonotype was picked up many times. CDR3 loop: CASSADRANYGYTF. CDR3 in DNA: TGTGCCAGCTCAGCGGACAGGGCTAACTATGGCTACACCTTC. The chain uses TRBV18 and TRBJ1-2; 8 bases agree with TRBD1. From germline, CDR1 is KGHSH and CDR2 LQKENI. The V and J ends lost 5 bases and 0 bases, in that order; junction bases with no gene match: 2. The CDR3 sequence is 14 residues long.

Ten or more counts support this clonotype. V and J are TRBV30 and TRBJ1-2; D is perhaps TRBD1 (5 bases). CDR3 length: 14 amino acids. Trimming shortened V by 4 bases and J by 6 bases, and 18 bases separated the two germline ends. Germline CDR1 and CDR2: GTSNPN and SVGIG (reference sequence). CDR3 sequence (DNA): TGTGCCTGGACGCGTCCAGGGTTCAGGAATGGCTACACCTTC. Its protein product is CAWTRPGFRNGYTF.

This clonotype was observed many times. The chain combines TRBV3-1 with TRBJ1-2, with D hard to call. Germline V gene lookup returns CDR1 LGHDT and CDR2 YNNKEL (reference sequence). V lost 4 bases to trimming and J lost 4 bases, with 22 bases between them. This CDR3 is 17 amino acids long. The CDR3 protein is CASSRVDTLRKTYGYTF. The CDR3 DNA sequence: TGTGCCAGCAGCCGCGTAGACACCCTTCGAAAGACCTATGGCTACACCTTC.

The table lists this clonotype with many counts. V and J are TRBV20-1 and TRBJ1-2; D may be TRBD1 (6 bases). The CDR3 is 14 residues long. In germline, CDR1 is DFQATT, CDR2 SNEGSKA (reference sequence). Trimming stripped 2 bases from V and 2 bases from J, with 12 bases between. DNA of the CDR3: TGCAGTGCTAGATTGATACAGGGAAACTATGGCTACACCTTC. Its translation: CSARLIQGNYGYTF.

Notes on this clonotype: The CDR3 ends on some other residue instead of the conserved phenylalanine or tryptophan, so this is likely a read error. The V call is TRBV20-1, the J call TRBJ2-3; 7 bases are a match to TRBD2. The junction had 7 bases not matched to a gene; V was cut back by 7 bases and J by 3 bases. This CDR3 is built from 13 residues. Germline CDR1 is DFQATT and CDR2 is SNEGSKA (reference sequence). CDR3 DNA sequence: TGCAGTGGTTGCAGCGGGGAAACAGATACGCAGTATCTT. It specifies CSGCSGETDTQYL.

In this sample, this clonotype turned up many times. The CDR3 here is CASSLRGAGYEQYF. CDR3 nucleotides: TGTGCCAGCAGCTTACGGGGGGCAGGTTACGAGCAGTACTTC. The chain couples TRBV7-9 to TRBJ2-7; tentative D call: TRBD2 (7 bases). This CDR3 has 14 amino acids. CDR1 is SEHNR, CDR2 FQNEAQ, per germline (reference sequence). Between the trimmed V and J ends, which lost 2 bases and 4 bases, there was a span of 12 bases.

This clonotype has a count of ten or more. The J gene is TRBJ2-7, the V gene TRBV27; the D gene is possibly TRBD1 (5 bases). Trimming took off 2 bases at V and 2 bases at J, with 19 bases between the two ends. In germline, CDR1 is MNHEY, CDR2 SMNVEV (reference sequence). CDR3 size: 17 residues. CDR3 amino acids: CASSLRPMQQATYEQYF. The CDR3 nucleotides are TGTGCCAGCAGTTTACGACCGATGCAACAGGCCACCTACGAGCAGTACTTC.

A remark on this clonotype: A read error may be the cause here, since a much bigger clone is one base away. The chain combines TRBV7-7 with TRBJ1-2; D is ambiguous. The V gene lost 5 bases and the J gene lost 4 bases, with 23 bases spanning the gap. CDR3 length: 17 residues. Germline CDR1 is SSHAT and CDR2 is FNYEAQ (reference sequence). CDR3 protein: CASSTRHKCRETYGYTF. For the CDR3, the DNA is TGTGCCAGCAGCACTCGGCATAAGTGCCGAGAGACCTATGGCTACACCTTC.

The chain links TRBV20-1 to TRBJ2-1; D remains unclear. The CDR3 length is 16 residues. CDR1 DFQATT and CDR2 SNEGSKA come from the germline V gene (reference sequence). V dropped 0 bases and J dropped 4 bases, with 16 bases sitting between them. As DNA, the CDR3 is TGCAGTGCTAGAGAAGTGGTAAGGACGTATTACAATGAGCAGTTCTTC. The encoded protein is CSAREVVRTYYNEQFF.

CDR3 nucleotides: TGTGCCAGCAGCCCGCGACTAGCGGGCGGGGGGACAGATACGCAGTATTTT. Its protein is CASSPRLAGGGTDTQYF. The rearrangement links TRBV7-2 to TRBJ2-3, with 10 bases fitting TRBD2. V shed 5 bases and J 3 bases; nucleotides not matched to a gene: 11. The germline V gene encodes CDR1 SGHTA and CDR2 FQGNSA. The CDR3 extends over 17 amino acids.

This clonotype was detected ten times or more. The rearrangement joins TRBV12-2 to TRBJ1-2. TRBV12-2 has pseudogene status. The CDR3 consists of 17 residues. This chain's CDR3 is CASRPKRTPRKTYGYTF. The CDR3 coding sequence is TGTGCAAGTCGCCCTAAGCGGACTCCACGAAAGACCTATGGCTACACCTTC.

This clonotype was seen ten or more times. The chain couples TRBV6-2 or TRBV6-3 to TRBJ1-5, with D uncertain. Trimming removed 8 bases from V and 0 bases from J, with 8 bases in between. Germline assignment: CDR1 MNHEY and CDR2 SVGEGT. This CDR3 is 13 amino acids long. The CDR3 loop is CASGKYSNQPQHF. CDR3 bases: TGTGCCAGCGGAAAGTATAGCAATCAGCCCCAGCATTTT.

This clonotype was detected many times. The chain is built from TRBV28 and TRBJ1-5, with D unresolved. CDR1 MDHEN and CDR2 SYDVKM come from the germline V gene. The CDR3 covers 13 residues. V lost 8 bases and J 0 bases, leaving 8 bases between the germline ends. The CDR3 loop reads CASQLDSNQPQHF. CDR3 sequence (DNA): TGTGCCAGCCAGCTAGATAGCAATCAGCCCCAGCATTTT.

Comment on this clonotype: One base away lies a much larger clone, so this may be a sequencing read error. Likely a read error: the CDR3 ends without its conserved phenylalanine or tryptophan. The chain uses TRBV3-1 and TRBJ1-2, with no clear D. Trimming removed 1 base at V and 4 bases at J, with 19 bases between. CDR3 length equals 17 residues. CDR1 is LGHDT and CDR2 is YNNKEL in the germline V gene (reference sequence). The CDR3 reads CASSQATTLRKTYGYTL. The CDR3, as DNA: TGTGCCAGCAGCCAAGCTACCACCCTTCGAAAGACCTATGGCTACACCCTC.

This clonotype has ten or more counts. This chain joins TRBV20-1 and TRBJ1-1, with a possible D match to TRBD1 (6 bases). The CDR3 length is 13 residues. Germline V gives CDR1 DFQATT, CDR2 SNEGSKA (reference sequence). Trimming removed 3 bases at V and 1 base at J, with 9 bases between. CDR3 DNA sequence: TGCAGTGCTAGGACAGGACAGAACACTGAAGCTTTCTTT. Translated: CSARTGQNTEAFF.